These 26 T cell receptor beta chains originate from one sample sequenced in a study of blood T cell repertoires in COVID-19. Generated by immunoSEQ multiplex PCR, the TCRdb table keeps only in-frame clones and is missing some. The data show 210,000 or so clones, with about 90% seen just once and under 2% held by the top ten. What was sequenced was peripheral blood. These receptors came from a man aged 35 to 55 with active or convalescent COVID-19.

This clone was detected a few times. The J gene is TRBJ2-2, the V gene TRBV11-2; possibly TRBD1 for D (6 bases). The germline gives CDR1 SGHAT, CDR2 FQNNGV. V was shortened by 11 bases and J by 5 bases, with 9 bases between the two germline ends. This CDR3 contains 11 residues. CDR3 sequence: CAGTGTGELFF. CDR3 in DNA: TGTGCCGGTACAGGGACCGGGGAGCTGTTTTTT.

The V call is TRBV9, the J call TRBJ1-1, with D maybe TRBD1 (6 bases). Germline CDR1 is SGDLS and CDR2 is YYNGEE. Deletions cut 4 bases from V and 1 base from J, with 11 bases between. The CDR3 runs to 14 residues. The CDR3 DNA sequence: TGTGCCAGCAGCACCCTGACAGGGAACACTGAAGCTTTCTTT. It specifies CASSTLTGNTEAFF.

CDR3 sequence (DNA): TGCAGTGCTAGTGACAGGCAAACCTACGAGCAGTACTTC. Protein sequence: CSASDRQTYEQYF. The rearrangement joins TRBV20-1 to TRBJ2-7, with D possibly TRBD1 on 6 matching bases. The germline V gene has CDR1 DFQATT and CDR2 SNEGSKA (reference sequence). This CDR3 spans 13 amino acids. V was trimmed by 3 bases and J by 2 bases, leaving 11 bases between them.

The table lists this clone with a count of one. This chain links TRBV7-3 with TRBJ1-1; 8 positions match TRBD1. The CDR3 runs 14 residues. Germline V gives CDR1 SGHTA, CDR2 FQGTGA. V was clipped by 3 bases and J by 4 bases; unmatched bases: 4. The CDR3 region is CASSFDRGGTEAFF. CDR3 sequence (DNA): TGTGCCAGCAGCTTCGACAGGGGTGGCACTGAAGCTTTCTTT.

This clone has a single count. The V and J genes are TRBV19 and TRBJ1-4; possible D gene TRBD1, 6 bases. The germline gives CDR1 LNHDA, CDR2 SQIVND (reference sequence). The CDR3 is 18 amino acids. V gave up 6 bases and J gave up 3 bases, with 23 bases separating them. The CDR3 loop reads CASSRTGGARTSNEKLFF. CDR3 in DNA: TGTGCCAGTAGCCGTACGGGGGGCGCACGTACCTCTAATGAAAAACTGTTTTTT.

V usage is TRBV3-1 (or the pseudogene TRBV3-2) and J usage is TRBJ1-3; 7 bases map to TRBD1. This CDR3 is 16 amino acids long. The V segment lost 4 bases and the J segment 2 bases; nucleotides outside the gene matches: 8. Germline lookup yields CDR1 LGHDT and CDR2 YNNKEL (reference sequence). The CDR3 coding sequence is TGTGCCAGCAGCCCGACTGCCAGGGGGGCTGGAAACACCATATATTTT. This encodes CASSPTARGAGNTIYF.

This chain connects TRBV6-6 to TRBJ2-1, with TRBD2 identical over 7 bases. Germline loops: CDR1 MNHNY, CDR2 SVGAGI (reference sequence). The CDR3 is 14 amino acids. J was trimmed by 7 bases and V by 8 bases; bases with no gene match: 11. CDR3 residues: CASGSGTLINEQFF. As DNA, the CDR3 is TGTGCCAGCGGGAGCGGGACTTTGATAAATGAGCAGTTCTTC.

J is TRBJ2-7 and V is TRBV25-1; D may be TRBD1 (6 bases). This CDR3 spans 15 amino acids. Germline loops: CDR1 MGHDK, CDR2 SYGVNS. V lost 1 base and J 4 bases, leaving 14 bases between the germline ends. The CDR3 DNA follows: TGTGCCAGCAGTGAATCCCGGGACATAGATTACGAGCAGTACTTC. It specifies CASSESRDIDYEQYF.

This chain uses TRBV7-6 with TRBJ1-3; 7 positions agree with TRBD1. In germline, CDR1 is SGHVS, CDR2 FNYEAQ. The CDR3 length is 16 residues. V lost 4 bases and J lost 0; bases outside the gene matches: 6. CDR3 bases: TGTGCCAGCAGCTCGCCGGGGACAGACTCTGGAAACACCATATATTTT. Protein: CASSSPGTDSGNTIYF.

This clone was recorded once. The V and J genes are TRBV4-1 and TRBJ2-3; D uncertain. V lost 1 base and J 0 bases, leaving 8 bases between the germline ends. The CDR3 extends over 15 amino acids. CDR1 is MGHRA, CDR2 YSYEKL, per germline. This CDR3 is CASSQVLRSTDTQYF. CDR3 nucleotide sequence: TGCGCCAGCAGCCAAGTACTACGAAGCACAGATACGCAGTATTTT.

The chain joins TRBV7-8 to TRBJ2-5, with 7 bases lining up with TRBD2. The length of the CDR3 is 13 residues. Germline CDR1 and CDR2: SGHVS and FQNEAQ. V was pared by 4 bases and J by 2 bases, with 1 base of the junction left unmatched. CDR3 in DNA: TGTGCCAGCAGCTGGGGACTACAAGAGACCCAGTACTTC. Translated, it gives CASSWGLQETQYF.

V and J are TRBV5-4 and TRBJ1-2; TRBD1 matches at 10 bases. CDR3 length: 15 amino acids. The V gene's germline CDR1 is SGHNT and CDR2 YYREEE (reference sequence). V lost 9 bases to trimming and J lost 2 bases; unmatched junction nucleotides: 10. The CDR3 sequence is CATHAGQGLNYGYTF. The CDR3 DNA sequence: TGTGCCACCCACGCGGGACAGGGGCTAAACTATGGCTACACCTTC.

The chain combines TRBV2 with TRBJ1-2; TRBD1 agrees at 8 bases. The trim removed 6 bases at V and 7 bases at J, leaving 7 bases unmatched. The germline gives CDR1 SNHLY, CDR2 FYNNEI. This CDR3 spans 13 amino acids. CDR3 DNA sequence: TGTGCCAGCAGACGGGGACAGGAGGGTGGCTACACCTTC. Its protein product is CASRRGQEGGYTF.

The chain recombines TRBV6-5 with TRBJ1-2; D possibly corresponds to TRBD1 (6 bases). Germline assignment: CDR1 MNHEY and CDR2 SVGAGI. The length of the CDR3 is 14 residues. V was shortened by 10 bases and J by 0 bases, with 15 bases between the two germline ends. CDR3 DNA: TGTGCCACCTCGCCGGGACATACTAACTATGGCTACACCTTC. It is translated as CATSPGHTNYGYTF.

This clone occurred a few times. Other DNA sequences in the sample encode the same CDR3. The V and J genes are TRBV27 and TRBJ2-7; 7 bases are a match to TRBD1. CDR1 is MNHEY, CDR2 SMNVEV, per germline (reference sequence). The V and J ends lost 3 bases and 2 bases, in that order; junction bases with no gene match: 1. This CDR3 comprises 13 residues. The CDR3 protein is CASSLQGAYEQYF. The CDR3 bases are TGTGCCAGCAGTTTGCAGGGGGCCTACGAGCAGTACTTC.

V gene TRBV5-1 combines with J gene TRBJ2-5; 7 positions agree with TRBD2. The germline gives CDR1 SGHRS, CDR2 YFSETQ. The CDR3 loop spans 16 amino acids. Germline trimming cut 3 bases from V and 5 bases from J; bases unmatched to any gene: 13. The CDR3 loop is CASSWRGGRNGETQYF. CDR3 in DNA: TGCGCCAGCAGCTGGCGGGGCGGGAGAAACGGGGAGACCCAGTACTTC.

The chain combines TRBV6-5 with TRBJ2-7, with 8 bases fitting TRBD1. Losses at the gene ends were 2 bases for V and 5 bases for J; bases not matched to a gene: 5. CDR1 MNHEY and CDR2 SVGAGI come from the germline V gene. The CDR3 runs 14 residues. CDR3 sequence (DNA): TGTGCCAGCAGTTACGGACAGGGACTCAACGAGCAGTACTTC. It is translated as CASSYGQGLNEQYF.

This chain uses TRBV7-9 with TRBJ2-1, with 10 nucleotides matching TRBD1. Trimming cost V 7 bases and J 7 bases; bases outside gene matches: 10. The CDR3 is made up of 15 amino acids. Germline values: CDR1 SEHNR, CDR2 FQNEAQ (reference sequence). The CDR3 reads CASNRDRGSTNEQFF. The CDR3 nucleotides are TGTGCCAGCAACCGGGACAGGGGTTCCACAAATGAGCAGTTCTTC.

J is TRBJ1-2 and V is TRBV6-5; TRBD1 agrees at 9 bases. J gave up 6 bases and V 1 base, and 6 bases lay outside the gene matches. Per germline, CDR1 MNHEY and CDR2 SVGAGI. The CDR3 totals 15 residues. CDR3 nucleotide sequence: TGTGCCAGCAGTTACTTGGGACAGGGAGGGAATGGCTACACCTTC. This encodes CASSYLGQGGNGYTF.

The rearrangement uses TRBV20-1 and TRBJ2-7; D is perhaps TRBD2 (6 bases). The CDR3 is 11 residues long. Germline V gene data show CDR1 as DFQATT and CDR2 as SNEGSKA (reference sequence). CDR3 DNA sequence: TGCAGCGGGACGGGGGTCAACGAGCAGTACTTC. Amino acid sequence: CSGTGVNEQYF.

The V call is TRBV4-1, the J call TRBJ2-7; possibly TRBD2 for D (5 bases). V dropped 5 bases and J dropped 0 bases, with 8 bases sitting between them. Germline V gives CDR1 MGHRA, CDR2 YSYEKL. The CDR3 loop spans 13 amino acids. The CDR3, as DNA: TGCGCCAGCAGCTGGGAGAGCTCCTACGAGCAGTACTTC. It is translated as CASSWESSYEQYF.

The V and J genes are TRBV7-3 and TRBJ1-1; 9 bases are shared with TRBD1. The CDR3 has 13 amino acids. Germline V gene sequence: CDR1 SGHTA, CDR2 FQGTGA. The junction had 9 bases not matched to a gene; V was cut back by 5 bases and J by 11 bases. The CDR3 loop reads CASSPVGQGTAFF. The CDR3, as DNA: TGTGCCAGCAGCCCCGTTGGACAGGGGACGGCTTTCTTT.

The CDR3 sequence is CASSSGQGAETQYF. The DNA for the CDR3 is TGTGCCAGCAGCTCGGGACAGGGGGCCGAGACCCAGTACTTC. The J gene is TRBJ2-5, the V gene TRBV11-2, with 12 bases matching TRBD1. The CDR3 is 14 residues long. Losses at the gene ends were 4 bases for V and 5 bases for J; bases not matched to a gene: 2. Germline V CDR1 and CDR2: SGHAT, FQNNGV.

This clone was seen a single time. The rearrangement uses TRBV6-5 and TRBJ1-1; no firm D call. CDR3 length equals 15 residues. The V end was cut by 7 bases, the J end by 1 base, with 16 bases between. CDR1 and CDR2 (germline): MNHEY, SVGAGI. The CDR3 DNA reads TGTGCCAGCACCTTTTCGGGTTCGGGGAACACTGAAGCTTTCTTT. Its protein is CASTFSGSGNTEAFF.

This clone was detected only once. The J gene is TRBJ2-2, the V gene TRBV28, with 8 positions matching TRBD1. This CDR3 spans 18 amino acids. Germline CDR1 reads MDHEN; CDR2 reads SYDVKM. V lost 4 bases, J lost 0 bases, and 10 bases stayed unmatched. CDR3 protein: CASSSWTGLGTNTGELFF. The CDR3 nucleotides are TGTGCCAGCAGTTCCTGGACAGGGCTGGGGACGAACACCGGGGAGCTGTTTTTT.

The V gene is TRBV28, the J gene TRBJ2-3; D remains unclear. Germline lookup yields CDR1 MDHEN and CDR2 SYDVKM. Deletions cut 9 bases from V and 3 bases from J, with 10 bases between. The CDR3 covers 12 residues. The CDR3 is CASTSRTDTQYF. Here the CDR3 DNA reads TGTGCCAGTACTTCGCGGACAGATACGCAGTATTTT. Together with reference TRBV28 and TRBJ2-3, the CDR3 gives the full variable domain: DVKVTQSSRYLVKRTGEKVFLECVQDMDHENMFWYRQDPGLGLRLIYFSYDVKMKEKGDIPEGYSVSREKKERFSLILESASTNQTSMYLCASTSRTDTQYFGPGTRLTVL.